The T cell receptor (beta chain) under discussion was sequenced for a study of shared clonotypes between healthy human individuals. V dropped 8 bases and J dropped 2; count of bases not matched to a gene: 11. There are 17 residues in the CDR3. Germline-derived CDR1 and CDR2 are WNHNN and SYGVQD (reference sequence). This table comes from immunoSEQ multiplex PCR, and its TCRdb copy is limited to in-frame clones, with some not included. The sample shows about 2.4 million clones, approximately 94% of them seen only once. This sequence joins TRBV10-1 and TRBJ2-2, with TRBD1 matching over 10 bases. Sequenced: naive CD4+ T cells sorted from blood. The subset was: CD45RA+ positively selected. The TCR sequence derives from a young man in good health. The chain's CDR3 is CASARTGGNINTGELFF. The CDR3 DNA sequence: TGCGCCAGCGCCCGGACAGGGGGAAATATCAACACCGGGGAGCTGTTTTTT.